A selection of T cell receptor beta chains follows, all from one sample in a study of regulatory T cells in long-lasting Graves disease. TCRdb re-analysed the multiplex PCR reads in MiXCR, keeping a single row per CDR3 protein. The sample includes more than 450,000 distinct CDR3 sequences, 15% to 20% of them seen just once. The same sample was also studied in work on T cells in Graves' hyperthyroidism and ophthalmopathy.

The sample in question was peripheral blood mononuclear cells (PBMCs), obtained at new diagnosis, from a patient treated with antithyroid drugs. These receptors were collected from a middle-aged man with Graves disease. Each CDR3 is given with its conserved first and last residue. Each record gives: J gene, D gene, clone size, V gene, CDR3 length, CDR3 protein, CDR3 DNA. The D gene is left open where the match is weak. A row's size may be missing; if present it is once, few, many or a size class.

J: TRBJ1-6; D: NA; size: NA; V: TRBV18; length: 17; CDR3: CASSPVPGAPDNSPLHF; DNA: TGTGCCAGCTCACCAGTTCCGGGGGCGCCTGATAATTCACCCCTCCACTTT
J: TRBJ2-7; D: TRBD2; size: many; V: TRBV28; length: 15; CDR3: CASGTSGRARYEQYF; DNA: TGTGCCAGCGGGACTAGCGGGAGGGCGAGGTACGAGCAGTACTTC
J: TRBJ2-7; D: NA; size: many; V: TRBV27; length: 16; CDR3: CASSRGPGVGAYEQYF; DNA: TGTGCCAGCAGTCGGGGGCCAGGGGTAGGGGCCTACGAGCAGTACTTC
J: TRBJ2-7; D: NA; size: many; V: TRBV3-1; length: 16; CDR3: CASSQDSEGDLYEQYF; DNA: TGTGCCAGCAGCCAAGATAGCGAAGGAGACTTATACGAGCAGTACTTC
J: TRBJ2-3; D: NA; size: many; V: TRBV27; length: 15; CDR3: CASSSPSPKGIAQYF; DNA: TGTGCCAGCAGTTCCCCATCCCCCAAAGGTATAGCGCAGTATTTT
J: TRBJ2-3; D: TRBD2; size: many; V: TRBV28; length: 12; CDR3: CASRAGVDTQYF; DNA: TGTGCCAGCAGGGCGGGAGTCGATACGCAGTATTTT
J: TRBJ2-7; D: TRBD1; size: many; V: TRBV28; length: 11; CDR3: CASSRGDRRYF; DNA: TGTGCCAGCAGTCGCGGGGACAGGCGTTACTTC
J: TRBJ1-1; D: NA; size: NA; V: TRBV10-1; length: 15; CDR3: CASSEAQTHGAEAFF; DNA: TGCGCCAGCAGTGAGGCCCAAACACACGGCGCTGAAGCTTTCTTT
J: TRBJ2-3; D: NA; size: many; V: TRBV5-1; length: 16; CDR3: CASSLRGGLSTDTQYF; DNA: TGCGCCAGCAGCTTAAGGGGGGGCCTAAGCACAGATACGCAGTATTTT
J: TRBJ2-1; D: TRBD1; size: few; V: TRBV9; length: 16; CDR3: CASSPSGTGVYNEQFF; DNA: TGTGCCAGCAGCCCCTCCGGGACAGGGGTTTACAATGAGCAGTTCTTC
J: TRBJ1-1; D: NA; size: few; V: TRBV16; length: 15; CDR3: CASSQWIPGVTEAFF; DNA: TGTGCCAGCAGCCAATGGATCCCGGGGGTTACTGAAGCTTTCTTT
J: TRBJ1-1; D: TRBD1; size: many; V: TRBV2; length: 11; CDR3: CASGTGPEAFF; DNA: TGTGCCAGCGGGACAGGCCCTGAAGCTTTCTTT
J: TRBJ1-1; D: NA; size: many; V: TRBV28; length: 13; CDR3: CASSLSGPYEAFF; DNA: TGTGCCAGCAGTTTATCGGGCCCCTATGAAGCTTTCTTT
J: TRBJ2-2; D: TRBD1; size: many; V: TRBV3-1; length: 19; CDR3: CASSQDTIGRGRWTGELFF; DNA: TGTGCCAGCAGCCAAGATACCATAGGCAGGGGGCGCTGGACCGGGGAGCTGTTTTTT
J: TRBJ2-3; D: NA; size: few; V: TRBV14; length: 12; CDR3: CASSPSMLTQYF; DNA: TGTGCCAGCAGCCCTTCTATGCTTACGCAGTATTTT
J: TRBJ2-1; D: TRBD1; size: many; V: TRBV5-1; length: 15; CDR3: CASSWTGGMYNEQFF; DNA: TGCGCCAGCAGCTGGACAGGGGGGATGTACAATGAGCAGTTCTTC
J: TRBJ2-3; D: NA; size: many; V: TRBV20-1; length: 12; CDR3: CSALSTADTQYF; DNA: TGCAGTGCACTTAGCACAGCAGATACGCAGTATTTT
J: TRBJ2-5; D: TRBD2; size: few; V: TRBV28; length: 16; CDR3: CASQGSAGALQETQYF; DNA: TGTGCCAGCCAAGGCAGTGCGGGAGCCCTCCAAGAGACCCAGTACTTC
J: TRBJ2-1; D: NA; size: NA; V: TRBV6-2/TRBV6-3; length: 18; CDR3: CASSEGGIRFSSYNEQFF; DNA: TGTGCCAGCAGTGAAGGGGGGATTAGGTTTAGCTCCTACAATGAGCAGTTCTTC
J: TRBJ2-5; D: TRBD2; size: many; V: TRBV24-1; length: 15; CDR3: CATSDRTSGGKTQYF; DNA: TGTGCCACCAGTGATCGGACTAGCGGCGGGAAGACCCAGTACTTC
J: TRBJ2-4; D: NA; size: NA; V: TRBV29-1; length: 12; CDR3: CSVDTPGLGFYF; DNA: TGCAGCGTTGATACTCCGGGACTGGGTTTTTACTTC
J: TRBJ2-1; D: NA; size: NA; V: TRBV4-2; length: 15; CDR3: CASTPLGGIYNEQFF; DNA: TGTGCCAGCACACCCTTAGGGGGGATCTACAATGAGCAGTTCTTC
J: TRBJ2-1; D: NA; size: few; V: TRBV27; length: 13; CDR3: CASSFKLYNEQFF; DNA: TGTGCCAGCAGTTTCAAACTTTACAATGAGCAGTTCTTC
J: TRBJ2-3; D: TRBD2; size: many; V: TRBV27; length: 19; CDR3: CASSTSAPASGRAPDTQYF; DNA: TGTGCCAGCAGTACATCCGCCCCCGCTAGCGGGAGGGCCCCAGATACGCAGTATTTT
J: TRBJ2-3; D: NA; size: many; V: TRBV12-3/TRBV12-4; length: 14; CDR3: CASSFGPFTDTQYF; DNA: TGTGCCAGCAGTTTTGGGCCTTTCACAGATACGCAGTATTTT
J: TRBJ1-6; D: NA; size: few; V: TRBV12-5; length: 14; CDR3: CASAQDGGRRTLHF; DNA: TGTGCTAGTGCCCAGGACGGTGGAAGAAGGACCCTCCACTTT
J: TRBJ1-5; D: TRBD1; size: many; V: TRBV20-1; length: 15; CDR3: CSATGTGHSNQPQHF; DNA: TGCAGTGCTACAGGGACAGGTCATAGCAATCAGCCCCAGCATTTT
J: TRBJ2-2; D: TRBD1; size: few; V: TRBV10-3; length: 18; CDR3: CAISDQPGTGGVTGELFF; DNA: TGTGCCATCAGTGACCAACCCGGGACAGGGGGGGTCACCGGGGAGCTGTTTTTT
J: TRBJ2-3; D: TRBD1; size: many; V: TRBV5-1; length: 18; CDR3: CASSTTGVGRSMPDTQYF; DNA: TGCGCCAGCAGTACGACAGGGGTTGGAAGGTCGATGCCAGATACGCAGTATTTT
J: TRBJ2-5; D: NA; size: NA; V: TRBV5-1; length: 16; CDR3: CASSLGTGTSEETQYF; DNA: TGCGCCAGCAGCTTGGGTACAGGGACAAGCGAGGAGACCCAGTACTTC
J: TRBJ1-1; D: TRBD1; size: NA; V: TRBV27; length: 13; CDR3: CASKTAGGPEAFF; DNA: TGTGCCAGCAAAACAGCAGGGGGCCCCGAAGCTTTCTTT
J: TRBJ2-3; D: NA; size: many; V: TRBV5-4; length: 15; CDR3: CASSSRRGTTDTQYF; DNA: TGTGCCAGCAGCTCCCGGCGAGGCACCACAGATACGCAGTATTTT
J: TRBJ2-3; D: TRBD2; size: NA; V: TRBV27; length: 18; CDR3: CASSFPYLAGPSTDTQYF; DNA: TGTGCCAGCAGTTTTCCCTATCTAGCGGGGCCTAGCACAGATACGCAGTATTTT
J: TRBJ2-7; D: TRBD2; size: NA; V: TRBV28; length: 15; CDR3: CASSRLAGKAYEQYF; DNA: TGTGCCAGCAGTCGACTAGCGGGTAAAGCCTACGAGCAGTACTTC
J: TRBJ2-7; D: NA; size: NA; V: TRBV7-9; length: 13; CDR3: CASSQGTSHEQYF; DNA: TGTGCCAGCAGCCAGGGGACATCCCACGAGCAGTACTTC
J: TRBJ2-3; D: NA; size: few; V: TRBV13; length: 14; CDR3: CASSPDGDTDTQYF; DNA: TGTGCCAGCAGCCCGGACGGCGACACAGATACGCAGTATTTT
J: TRBJ2-1; D: NA; size: few; V: TRBV6-2/TRBV6-3; length: 16; CDR3: CASSYFPESSYNEQFF; DNA: TGTGCCAGCAGTTACTTCCCCGAGAGCTCCTACAATGAGCAGTTCTTC
J: TRBJ2-6; D: NA; size: few; V: TRBV2; length: 15; CDR3: CASSSTATGANVLTF; DNA: TGTGCCAGCAGTTCGACTGCAACTGGGGCCAACGTCCTGACTTTC
J: TRBJ2-3; D: NA; size: many; V: TRBV7-9; length: 12; CDR3: CASSPSTDTQYF; DNA: TGTGCCAGCAGTCCTAGCACAGATACGCAGTATTTT
J: TRBJ2-7; D: NA; size: few; V: TRBV5-5; length: 15; CDR3: CASSSHGASTYEQYF; DNA: TGTGCCAGCAGCTCCCATGGGGCCTCTACCTACGAGCAGTACTTC
J: TRBJ2-2; D: NA; size: many; V: TRBV3-1; length: 16; CDR3: CASSQLAGGNTGELFF; DNA: TGTGCCAGCAGCCAATTGGCCGGGGGGAACACCGGGGAGCTGTTTTTT
J: TRBJ2-1; D: NA; size: many; V: TRBV7-8; length: 15; CDR3: CASSPGVGAANEQFF; DNA: TGTGCCAGCAGCCCAGGGGTGGGGGCGGCCAATGAGCAGTTCTTC
J: TRBJ2-6; D: NA; size: many; V: TRBV15; length: 16; CDR3: CATSRDHNSGANVLTF; DNA: TGTGCCACCAGCAGAGATCACAACTCTGGGGCCAACGTCCTGACTTTC
J: TRBJ1-1; D: NA; size: NA; V: TRBV19; length: 13; CDR3: CASTKSVGLEAFF; DNA: TGTGCCAGTACCAAATCAGTGGGGCTTGAAGCTTTCTTT
J: TRBJ2-2; D: TRBD1; size: few; V: TRBV28; length: 15; CDR3: CASSPPTGDIRELFF; DNA: TGTGCCAGCAGCCCCCCTACAGGGGATATACGGGAGCTGTTTTTT
J: TRBJ2-5; D: TRBD2; size: many; V: TRBV7-9; length: 13; CDR3: CASSGLAGETQYF; DNA: TGTGCCAGCAGCGGACTAGCGGGAGAGACCCAGTACTTC
J: TRBJ2-7; D: TRBD1; size: many; V: TRBV27; length: 14; CDR3: CASSLNYRGYEQYF; DNA: TGTGCCAGCAGTTTAAATTACAGGGGGTACGAGCAGTACTTC
J: TRBJ2-1; D: TRBD1; size: few; V: TRBV29-1; length: 14; CDR3: CSVDSWTGGGEQFF; DNA: TGCAGCGTTGATTCATGGACAGGGGGCGGGGAGCAGTTCTTC